The T cell receptor (beta chain) under discussion was sequenced for a study of blood T cells in healthy people across ages. CDR3 size: 14 residues. Germline V gene data show CDR1 as ENHRY and CDR2 as SYGVKD. The V gene lost 0 bases and the J gene lost 5 bases, with 10 bases spanning the gap. A second roughly 7 to 11 cycle PCR used barcoded and J-beta primers. TCRdb called the 5' RACE reads again in MiXCR, with one record for every CDR3 protein. The sample lists 1.8 million or so distinct CDR3 sequences, around 40% occurring once. The sequenced sample consisted of blood. This clonotype was obtained from a human donor in good health. The chain joins TRBV10-3 to TRBJ2-5; TRBD1 might be the D (5 bases). Here the CDR3 reads CAISESSAGETQYF. DNA of the CDR3: TGTGCCATCAGTGAGTCATCCGCAGGGGAGACCCAGTACTTC.